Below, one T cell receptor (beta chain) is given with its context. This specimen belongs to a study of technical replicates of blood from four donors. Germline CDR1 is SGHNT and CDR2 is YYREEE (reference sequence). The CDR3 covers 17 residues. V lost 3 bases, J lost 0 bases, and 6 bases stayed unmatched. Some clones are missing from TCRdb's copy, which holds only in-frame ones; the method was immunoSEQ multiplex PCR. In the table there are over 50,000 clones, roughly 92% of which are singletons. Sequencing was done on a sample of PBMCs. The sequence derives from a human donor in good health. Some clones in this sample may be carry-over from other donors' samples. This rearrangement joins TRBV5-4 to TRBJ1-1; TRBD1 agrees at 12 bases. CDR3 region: CASSSRDRGRMNTEAFF. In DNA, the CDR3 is TGTGCCAGCAGCTCCCGGGACAGGGGGCGTATGAACACTGAAGCTTTCTTT.